This section outlines one T cell receptor (beta chain) sequence together with its context. The record originates from a study of blood T cell repertoires in COVID-19. For the study at large: COVID-19 samples, acute and convalescent, were from the United States, Italy and Spain.

Produced via immunoSEQ multiplex PCR; TCRdb's table is partial and in-frame only. Of about 110,000 clones in the sample, approximately 80% are singletons; the top ten hold 16%. The source of this sequence is a woman aged 55-75 years with acute or convalescent COVID-19. The source material was peripheral blood.

The CDR3 is CASSYSVSGYEQYF. The CDR3, as DNA: TGTGCCAGCAGTTATTCAGTATCGGGCTACGAGCAGTACTTC. The rearrangement uses TRBV6-2 or TRBV6-3 and TRBJ2-7; D ambiguous. The V end lost 3 bases, the J end lost 3 bases, and 12 bases lay between the germline ends. Germline-derived CDR1 and CDR2 are MNHEY and SVGEGT. This CDR3 is 14 amino acids long.